Listed here is a single T cell receptor (beta chain). CDR1 and CDR2 (germline): SQVTM, ANQGSEA. The J segment lost 9 bases and the V segment lost 6 bases, leaving 10 bases of the junction unmatched. CDR3 length: 15 residues. Generated by immunoSEQ multiplex PCR, the TCRdb table keeps only in-frame clones and is missing some. The repertoire consists of under 65,000 clones, with around 81% occurring once and the leading ten covering 15% to 20%. The data are from a study of T cells in localized non-small cell lung cancer. This clonotype originated in an older female donor with stage II squamous cell lung carcinoma. The chain combines TRBV29-1 with TRBJ2-1; TRBD2 matches 14 bases. The starting material was peripheral blood, obtained before any cancer treatment. The CDR3 region is CSVQPRTSGGLEQFF. CDR3 DNA: TGCAGCGTCCAACCACGGACTAGCGGGGGGCTTGAGCAGTTCTTC.